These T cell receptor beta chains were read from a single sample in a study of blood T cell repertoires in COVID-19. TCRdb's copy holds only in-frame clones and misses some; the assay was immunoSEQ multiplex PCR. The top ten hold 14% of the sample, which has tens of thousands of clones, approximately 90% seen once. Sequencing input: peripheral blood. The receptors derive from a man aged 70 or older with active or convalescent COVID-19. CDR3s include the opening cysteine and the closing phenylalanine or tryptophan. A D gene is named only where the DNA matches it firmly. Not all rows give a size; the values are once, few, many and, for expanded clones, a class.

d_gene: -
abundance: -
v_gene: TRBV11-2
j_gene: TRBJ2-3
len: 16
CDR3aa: CASNSGADRITDTQYF
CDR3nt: TGTGCCAGCAACTCAGGCGCGGACAGAATCACAGATACGCAGTATTTT

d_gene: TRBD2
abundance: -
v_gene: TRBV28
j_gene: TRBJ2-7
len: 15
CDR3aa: CASSSPGGILYEQYF
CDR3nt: TGTGCCAGCAGTTCTCCGGGGGGAATACTTTACGAGCAGTACTTC

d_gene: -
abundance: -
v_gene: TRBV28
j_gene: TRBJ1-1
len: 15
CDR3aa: CASSPVLGHGTEAFF
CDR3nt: TGTGCCAGCAGTCCGGTACTGGGACACGGCACTGAAGCTTTCTTT

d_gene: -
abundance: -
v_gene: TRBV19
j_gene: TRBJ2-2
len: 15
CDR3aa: CASAVGHTLTGELFF
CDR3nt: TGTGCCAGTGCCGTGGGACACACTCTCACCGGGGAGCTGTTTTTT

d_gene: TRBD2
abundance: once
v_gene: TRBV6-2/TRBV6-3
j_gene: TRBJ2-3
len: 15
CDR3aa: CASSRRTSESRTQYF
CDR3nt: TGTGCCAGCAGCCGACGGACTAGCGAGAGCCGTACGCAGTATTTT

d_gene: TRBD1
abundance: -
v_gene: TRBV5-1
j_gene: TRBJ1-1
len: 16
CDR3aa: CASRSTGGAGNTEAFF
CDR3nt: TGCGCCAGCAGGTCTACAGGGGGCGCGGGTAACACTGAAGCTTTCTTT

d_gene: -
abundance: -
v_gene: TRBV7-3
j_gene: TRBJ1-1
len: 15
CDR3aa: CASSVTGPGNTEAFF
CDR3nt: TGTGCCAGCAGCGTAACAGGTCCGGGGAACACTGAAGCTTTCTTT

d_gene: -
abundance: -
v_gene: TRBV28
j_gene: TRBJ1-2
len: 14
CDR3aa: CASSSLGGVLGYTF
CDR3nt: TGTGCCAGCAGTTCTTTGGGGGGGGTTCTTGGCTACACCTTC

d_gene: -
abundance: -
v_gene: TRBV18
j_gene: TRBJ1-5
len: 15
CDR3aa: CASSPDGLGNQPQHF
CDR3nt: TGTGCCAGCTCACCAGATGGGCTTGGCAATCAGCCCCAGCATTTT

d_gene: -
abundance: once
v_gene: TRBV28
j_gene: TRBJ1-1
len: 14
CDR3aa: CASSIYAGNTEAFF
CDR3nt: TGTGCCAGCAGTATTTATGCGGGGAACACTGAAGCTTTCTTT

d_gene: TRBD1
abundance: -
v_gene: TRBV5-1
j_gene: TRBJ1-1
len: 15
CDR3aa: CASSYTGGGDTEAFF
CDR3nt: TGCGCCAGCAGCTACACAGGGGGAGGGGACACTGAAGCTTTCTTT

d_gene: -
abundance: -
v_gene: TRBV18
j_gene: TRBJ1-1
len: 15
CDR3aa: CASSQRQEWNTEAFF
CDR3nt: TGTGCCAGCTCACAACGACAGGAATGGAACACTGAAGCTTTCTTT

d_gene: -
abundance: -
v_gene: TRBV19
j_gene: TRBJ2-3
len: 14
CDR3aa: CASRPTASTDTQYF
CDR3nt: TGTGCCAGTAGACCCACAGCTAGCACAGATACGCAGTATTTT

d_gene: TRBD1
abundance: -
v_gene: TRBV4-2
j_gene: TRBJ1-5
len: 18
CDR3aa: CASSQEHQGASGNQPQHF
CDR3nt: TGTGCCAGCAGCCAAGAACACCAGGGGGCGAGTGGCAATCAGCCCCAGCATTTT

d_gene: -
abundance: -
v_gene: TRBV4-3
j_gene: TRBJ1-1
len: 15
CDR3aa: CASSQDARREGEAFF
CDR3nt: TGCGCCAGCAGCCAAGATGCCCGCAGGGAGGGTGAAGCTTTCTTT

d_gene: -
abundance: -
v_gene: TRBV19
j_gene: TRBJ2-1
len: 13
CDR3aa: CASGTFSYNEQFF
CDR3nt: TGTGCCAGTGGGACTTTCTCCTACAATGAGCAGTTCTTC

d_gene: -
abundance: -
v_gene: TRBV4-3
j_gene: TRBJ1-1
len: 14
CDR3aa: CASSQAGAFTEAFF
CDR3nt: TGCGCCAGCAGCCAAGCAGGGGCATTTACTGAAGCTTTCTTT

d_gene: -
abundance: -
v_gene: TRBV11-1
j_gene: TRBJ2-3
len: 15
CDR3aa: CASSPQRASTDTQYF
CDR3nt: TGTGCCAGCAGCCCGCAGCGAGCTAGCACAGATACGCAGTATTTT

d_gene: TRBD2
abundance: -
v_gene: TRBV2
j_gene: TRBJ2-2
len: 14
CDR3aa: CATGGTRSTGELFF
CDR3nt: TGTGCCACCGGGGGGACTAGAAGCACCGGGGAGCTGTTTTTT

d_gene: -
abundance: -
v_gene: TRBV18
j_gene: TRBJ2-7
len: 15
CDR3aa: CASSPGQGSSNEQYF
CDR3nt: TGTGCCAGCTCACCAGGGCAGGGGTCGTCGAACGAGCAGTACTTC

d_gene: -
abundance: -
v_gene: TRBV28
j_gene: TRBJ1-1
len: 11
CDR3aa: CASIAETEAFF
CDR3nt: TGTGCCAGCATCGCCGAGACTGAAGCTTTCTTT

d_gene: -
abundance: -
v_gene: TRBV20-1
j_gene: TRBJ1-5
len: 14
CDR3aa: CSASTASGEQPQHF
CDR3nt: TGCAGTGCTAGTACGGCGTCAGGGGAACAGCCCCAGCATTTT

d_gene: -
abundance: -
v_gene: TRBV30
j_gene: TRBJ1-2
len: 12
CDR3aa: CAWWTVNYGYTF
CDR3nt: TGTGCCTGGTGGACAGTAAACTATGGCTACACCTTC

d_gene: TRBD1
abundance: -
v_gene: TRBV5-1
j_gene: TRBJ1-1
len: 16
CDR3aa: CASSLAWDRVISEAFF
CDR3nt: TGCGCCAGCAGCTTGGCCTGGGACAGGGTAATCTCTGAAGCTTTCTTT

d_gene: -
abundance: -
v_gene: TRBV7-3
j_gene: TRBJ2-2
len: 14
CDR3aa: CASSRDTDTGELFF
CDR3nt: TGTGCCAGCAGCCGGGACACAGACACCGGGGAGCTGTTTTTT

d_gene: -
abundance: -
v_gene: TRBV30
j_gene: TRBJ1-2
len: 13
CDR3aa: CAWSREGGYGYTF
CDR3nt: TGTGCCTGGTCCCGGGAGGGAGGGTATGGCTACACCTTC

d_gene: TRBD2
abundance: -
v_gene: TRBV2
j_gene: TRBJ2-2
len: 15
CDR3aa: CASSEGLADAGELFF
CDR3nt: TGTGCCAGCAGTGAAGGACTAGCGGATGCCGGGGAGCTGTTTTTT

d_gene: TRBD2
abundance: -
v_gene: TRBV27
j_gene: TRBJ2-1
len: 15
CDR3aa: CASSLRLAGRNEQFF
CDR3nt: TGTGCCAGCAGTTTGCGACTAGCGGGGAGAAATGAGCAGTTCTTC

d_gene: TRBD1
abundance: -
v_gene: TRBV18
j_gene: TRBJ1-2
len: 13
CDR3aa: CASSAGGDYGYTF
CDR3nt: TGTGCCAGCTCCGCAGGGGGTGACTATGGCTACACCTTC

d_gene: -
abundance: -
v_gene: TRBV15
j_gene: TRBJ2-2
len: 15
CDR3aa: CATSRDYGNTGELFF
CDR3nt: TGTGCCACCAGCAGAGATTACGGGAACACCGGGGAGCTGTTTTTT

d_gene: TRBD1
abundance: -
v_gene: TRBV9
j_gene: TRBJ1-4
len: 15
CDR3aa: CASSPRQGTNEKLFF
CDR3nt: TGTGCCAGCAGCCCCCGACAGGGAACTAATGAAAAACTGTTTTTT

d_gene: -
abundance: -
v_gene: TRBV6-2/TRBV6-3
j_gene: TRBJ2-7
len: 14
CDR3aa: CASSYVGTSYEQYF
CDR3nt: TGTGCCAGCAGTTACGTGGGGACATCCTACGAGCAGTACTTC

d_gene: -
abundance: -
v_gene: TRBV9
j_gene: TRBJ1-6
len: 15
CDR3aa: CASGLSYSQNSPLHF
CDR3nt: TGTGCCAGCGGACTATCGTACAGCCAAAATTCACCCCTCCACTTT

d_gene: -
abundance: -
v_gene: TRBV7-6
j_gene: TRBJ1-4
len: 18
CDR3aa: CASSGSRTETTTNEKLFF
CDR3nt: TGTGCCAGCAGCGGTTCCAGGACAGAGACAACAACTAATGAAAAACTGTTTTTT

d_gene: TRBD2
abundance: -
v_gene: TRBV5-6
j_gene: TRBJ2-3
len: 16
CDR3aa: CASSLVGLAGTDTQYF
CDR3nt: TGTGCCAGCAGCTTGGTAGGCCTAGCGGGCACAGATACGCAGTATTTT

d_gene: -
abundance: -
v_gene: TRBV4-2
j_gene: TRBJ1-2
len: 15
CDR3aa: CASSQSQSLDYGYTF
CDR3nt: TGTGCCAGCAGCCAGTCGCAGTCTTTGGACTATGGCTACACCTTC

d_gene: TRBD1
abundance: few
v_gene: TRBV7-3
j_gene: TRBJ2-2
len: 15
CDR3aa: CASSLRDRVIGELFF
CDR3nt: TGTGCCAGCAGCTTAAGGGACAGGGTAATCGGGGAGCTGTTTTTT

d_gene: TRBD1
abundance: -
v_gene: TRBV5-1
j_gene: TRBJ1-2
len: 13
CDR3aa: CASSRDSNYGYTF
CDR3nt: TGCGCCAGCAGCAGGGACAGCAACTATGGCTACACCTTC

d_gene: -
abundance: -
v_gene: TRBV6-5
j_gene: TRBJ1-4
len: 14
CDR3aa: CASSWAQTNEKLFF
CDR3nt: TGTGCCAGCAGTTGGGCCCAGACTAATGAAAAACTGTTTTTT

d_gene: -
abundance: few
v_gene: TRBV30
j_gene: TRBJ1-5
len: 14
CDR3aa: CAWRRGQPNQPQHF
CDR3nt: TGTGCCTGGAGGAGAGGACAGCCCAATCAGCCCCAGCATTTT

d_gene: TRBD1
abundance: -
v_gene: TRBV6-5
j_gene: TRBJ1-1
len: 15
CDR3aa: CASSRTGGAGTEAFF
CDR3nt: TGTGCCAGCAGCAGGACAGGGGGCGCAGGCACTGAAGCTTTCTTT

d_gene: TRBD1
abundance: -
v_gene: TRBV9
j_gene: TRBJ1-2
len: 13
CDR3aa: CASSVGGQNGYTF
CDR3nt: TGTGCCAGCAGCGTTGGGGGACAGAATGGCTACACCTTC

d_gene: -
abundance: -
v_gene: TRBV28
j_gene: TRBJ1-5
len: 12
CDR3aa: CATTRVDQPQHF
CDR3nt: TGTGCCACCACCAGGGTGGACCAGCCCCAGCATTTT

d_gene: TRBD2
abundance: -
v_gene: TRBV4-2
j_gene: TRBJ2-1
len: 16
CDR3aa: CASSPEWSGGYNEQFF
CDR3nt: TGTGCCAGCAGCCCCGAGTGGAGCGGGGGGTACAATGAGCAGTTCTTC

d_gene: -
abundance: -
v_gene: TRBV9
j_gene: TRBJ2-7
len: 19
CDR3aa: CASSPWRQSAGHTSYEQYF
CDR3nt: TGTGCCAGCAGCCCATGGCGTCAGTCAGCGGGCCACACCTCCTACGAGCAGTACTTC

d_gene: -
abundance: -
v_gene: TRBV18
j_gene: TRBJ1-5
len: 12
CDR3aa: CASSREGQPQHF
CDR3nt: TGTGCCAGCTCACGGGAGGGTCAGCCCCAGCATTTT

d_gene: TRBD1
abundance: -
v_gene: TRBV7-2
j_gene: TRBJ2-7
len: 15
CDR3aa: CASSPRPGQVNEQYF
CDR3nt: TGTGCCAGCAGCCCCCGACCAGGACAGGTCAACGAGCAGTACTTC

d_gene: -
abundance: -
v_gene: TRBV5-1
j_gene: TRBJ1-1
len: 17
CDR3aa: CASSPQGQGRMNTEAFF
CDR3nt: TGCGCCAGCAGCCCGCAAGGGCAGGGGCGTATGAACACTGAAGCTTTCTTT

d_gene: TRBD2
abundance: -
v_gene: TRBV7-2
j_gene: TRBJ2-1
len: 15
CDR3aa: CASSPLGAGVNEQFF
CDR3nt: TGTGCCAGCAGCCCCCTGGGAGCGGGAGTCAATGAGCAGTTCTTC

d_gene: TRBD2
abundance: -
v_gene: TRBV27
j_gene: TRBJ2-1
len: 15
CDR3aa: CASSPSSGSRNEQFF
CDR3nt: TGTGCCAGCAGTCCCTCTAGCGGGAGTAGGAATGAGCAGTTCTTC

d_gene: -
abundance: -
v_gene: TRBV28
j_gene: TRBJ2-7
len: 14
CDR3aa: CASRTGAQIYEQYF
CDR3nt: TGTGCCAGCAGAACTGGGGCACAGATCTACGAGCAGTACTTC

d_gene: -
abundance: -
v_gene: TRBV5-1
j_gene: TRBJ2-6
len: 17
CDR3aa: CASSLDRRGSGANVLTF
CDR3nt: TGCGCCAGCAGCTTGGACCGTCGAGGCTCTGGGGCCAACGTCCTGACTTTC

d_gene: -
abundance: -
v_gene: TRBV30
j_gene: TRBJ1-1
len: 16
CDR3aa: CAWSQTAYRASPEAFF
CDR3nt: TGTGCCTGGAGCCAAACCGCATACAGGGCGTCGCCTGAAGCTTTCTTT